Detailed here is one T cell receptor (beta chain). This entry belongs to a study of control samples from healthy donors and cancer patients. Repertoires were generated with immunoSEQ multiplex PCR, while TCRdb's copy carries only in-frame clones and drops some. The sample contains 150,000 to 200,000 clones, approximately 92% of which appear only once. The V end lost 1 base, the J end lost 6 bases, and 9 bases lay between the germline ends. Germline V CDR1 and CDR2: WSHSY, SAAADI. This CDR3 is 13 amino acids long. The sample taken for sequencing was blood. This TCR was recovered from a man younger than 45 in good health. The V call is TRBV10-2, the J call TRBJ1-2, with D unresolved. The CDR3 is CASSEWVLDGYTF. The CDR3 DNA reads as TGCGCCAGCAGTGAGTGGGTCTTAGATGGCTACACCTTC.